This T cell receptor (beta chain) was sequenced in a study of lymphopenia after photon versus proton radiotherapy. Measured with immunoSEQ multiplex PCR; TCRdb has only the in-frame clones, and not every one. The sample lists about 26,000 clones, approximately 89% seen once, with around 4.9% in the top ten. On this clone itself: Antigen unknown.

This CDR3 region has 15 residues. Germline-derived CDR1 and CDR2 are SGHAT and FQNNGV. J gave up 3 bases and V 7 bases, and 7 bases lay outside the gene matches. Points from the study as a whole: Photon-treated patients lost naive T cells and TCR diversity; proton-treated stayed stable. After lymphocyte nadir, photon-treated repertoires showed oligoclonal expansion, especially CD8+ Temra.

The chain has TRBV11-2 and TRBJ2-3; TRBD2 aligns across 10 bases. The receptor was isolated from a man aged 25 to 40 with gastric cancer. Sequenced here: peripheral blood, sampled from a patient treated with photon-based radiotherapy. This chain's CDR3 is CASKPAGGPTDTQYF. The CDR3 nucleotides are TGTGCCAGCAAACCAGCGGGAGGGCCTACAGATACGCAGTATTTT.